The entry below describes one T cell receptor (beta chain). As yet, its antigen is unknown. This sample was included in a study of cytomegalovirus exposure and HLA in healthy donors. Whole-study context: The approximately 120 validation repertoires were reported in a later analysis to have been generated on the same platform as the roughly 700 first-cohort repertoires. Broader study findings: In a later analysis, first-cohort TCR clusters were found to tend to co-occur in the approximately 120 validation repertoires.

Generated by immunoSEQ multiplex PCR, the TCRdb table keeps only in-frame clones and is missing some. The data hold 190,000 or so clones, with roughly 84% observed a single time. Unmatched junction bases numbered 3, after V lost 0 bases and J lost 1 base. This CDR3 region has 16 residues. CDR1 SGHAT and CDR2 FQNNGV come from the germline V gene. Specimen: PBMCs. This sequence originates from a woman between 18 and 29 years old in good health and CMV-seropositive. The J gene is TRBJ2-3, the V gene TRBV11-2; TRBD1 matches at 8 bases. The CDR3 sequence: CASSLEGGQGTDTQYF. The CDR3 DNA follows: TGTGCCAGCAGCTTAGAGGGGGGACAGGGCACAGATACGCAGTATTTT.